The present entry profiles one TCR beta chain with its context. The antigen remains undetermined. This record comes from a study of T cell responses to AZD1222 COVID-19 vaccine. As for the study in general: Second-dose timings of about 4 or about 12 weeks were pooled. Notes on the study in general: Donors in the cohort were predominantly white British and more often female, and clonal diversity was possibly underestimated.

TCRdb's table, derived via immunoSEQ multiplex PCR, lists solely in-frame clones and lacks some. The table includes some 200,000 clones, 85% to 95% detected once. This CDR3 spans 14 amino acids. V lost 6 bases and J 6 bases, leaving 17 bases between the germline ends. In germline, CDR1 is MNHEY, CDR2 SMNVEV (reference sequence). This sequence originates from an adult in good health. The chain employs TRBV27 and TRBJ1-2; weak D call: TRBD1 (5 bases). Sequences were derived from peripheral blood, sampled on day 0 of AZD1222 vaccination. CDR3 region: CASSRLLDKDGYTF. DNA for the CDR3: TGTGCCAGCAGCCGACTCTTGGACAAAGATGGCTACACCTTC.